This entry features one T cell receptor beta chain sequence. Its target is unknown. The sample belongs to a study of shared clonotypes between healthy human individuals. The wider study: Used for every donor were three CD4 naive, three CD4 memory, two CD8 naive and one CD8 memory plate. Study-level results: Generally, naive subsets came out with larger estimated richness than memory subsets. When compared with the clonotypes that were shared by all four sorted-subset donors, the non-shared clonotypes turned out to have lower generation probabilities.

When replicate PCRs were run on sorted subsets, they used about 220 ng DNA, roughly 30,000 T cell genomes. Only in-frame clones appear in the TCRdb table, and some are missing; sequencing was by immunoSEQ multiplex PCR. The table records around 2,000,000 clones, 85% to 95% of them present only once. Trimming removed 5 bases from V and 2 bases from J, with 10 bases in between. This CDR3 has 13 residues. Germline loops: CDR1 SGHNT, CDR2 YYREEE (reference sequence). The genes are TRBV5-4 and TRBJ1-1; no reliable D call. The sample consisted of naive CD4+ T cells sorted from blood. The subset: CD45RA+ positively selected. The TCR was taken from a man aged 18 to 29 in good health. The CDR3 loop is CASRGSANTEAFF. DNA of the CDR3: TGTGCCAGCAGAGGTTCCGCCAACACTGAAGCTTTCTTT. The full variable domain, completed using reference TRBV5-4 and TRBJ1-1, is ETGVTQSPTHLIKTRGQQVTLRCSSQSGHNTVSWYQQALGQGPQFIFQYYREEENGRGNFPPRFSGLQFPNYSSELNVNALELDDSALYLCASRGSANTEAFFGQGTRLTVV.